This TCR beta chain was profiled in a study of tissue T cells after allogeneic stem cell transplantation. TCRdb keeps only in-frame clones here, not all; method: immunoSEQ multiplex PCR. The repertoire consists of about 9,300 clones, with roughly 44% occurring once and the leading ten covering less than 8.5%. Study outcomes and limitations: The patient cohort was small and clinically heterogeneous, with limited sampling depth.

This clone has a handful of counts. The antigen is undetermined. The gene names given are mouse names. The read halts 1 residue ahead of the CDR3 end, with the missing end drawn from the germline J gene. Time point denoted: mouse harvest day 7 after allogeneic transplant. Mouse grafts combined 10^7 T-cell-depleted bone marrow cells with 10^6 splenic CD5+ T cells. B6 (H2b) cells into BALB/c (H2d) mice; tissues taken at day 7 or 14. Germline CDR1 is KGHPV and CDR2 is FQNQEV (reference sequence). Trimming pared 1 base from V and 7 bases from J, leaving 13 bases between. This CDR3 region has 15 residues. The genes are TRBV26 and TRBJ1-4; a weak D match, TRBD1 (5 bases). This TCR derives from a female BALB/c mouse given C57BL/6 T cells with graft-versus-host disease after an allogeneic hematopoietic cell transplant. Material for sequencing was gut tissue. This chain's CDR3 is CASSLFQGGSERLFF. The sequenced CDR3 bases are TGTGCCAGCAGTCTGTTCCAGGGAGGGAGCGAAAGATTATTT.